This entry is about one TCR beta chain. Its antigen is as yet unknown. TCRdb ran MiXCR on the RT-PCR reads and lists one entry per CDR3 protein. There are fewer than 600,000 distinct CDR3 sequences in the sample; approximately 7.8% occur only once, and around 14% lies in the top ten. These data originate in a study of response to subunit inactivated influenza vaccine. In germline, CDR1 is SGHVS, CDR2 FQNEAQ. The V end was cut by 1 base, the J end by 6 bases, with 6 bases between. The CDR3 is 13 amino acids. Study findings and constraints: Authors suggested seasonal influenza vaccinations each recruit few new T cells.

The sequence was obtained from a man aged 50-75 years who received an inactivated influenza vaccine. The sample here was PBMCs from blood, taken less than 30 months after vaccination. V and J are TRBV7-8 and TRBJ2-2, with D unresolved. The DNA for the CDR3 is TGTGCCAGCAGCTTAGACGTAGCCGGGGAGCTGTTTTTT. It specifies CASSLDVAGELFF.